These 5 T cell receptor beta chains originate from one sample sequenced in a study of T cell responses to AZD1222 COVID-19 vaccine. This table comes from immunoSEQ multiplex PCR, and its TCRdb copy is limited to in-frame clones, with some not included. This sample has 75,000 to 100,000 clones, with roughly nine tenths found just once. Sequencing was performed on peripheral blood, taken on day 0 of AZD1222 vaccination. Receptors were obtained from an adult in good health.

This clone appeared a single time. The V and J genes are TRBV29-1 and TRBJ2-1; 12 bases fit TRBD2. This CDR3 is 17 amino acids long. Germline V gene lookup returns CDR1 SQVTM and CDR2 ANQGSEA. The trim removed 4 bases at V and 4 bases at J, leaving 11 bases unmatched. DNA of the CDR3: TGCAGCGTTGCGACTAGCGGGGGAAGAGTGGGATACAATGAGCAGTTCTTC. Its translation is CSVATSGGRVGYNEQFF.

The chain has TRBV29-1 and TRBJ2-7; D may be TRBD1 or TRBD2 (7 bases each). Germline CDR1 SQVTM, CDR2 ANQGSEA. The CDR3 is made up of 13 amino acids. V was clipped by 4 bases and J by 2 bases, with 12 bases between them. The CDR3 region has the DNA TGCAGCGTTGGGCAGGGGGGGACCTACGAGCAGTACTTC. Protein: CSVGQGGTYEQYF.

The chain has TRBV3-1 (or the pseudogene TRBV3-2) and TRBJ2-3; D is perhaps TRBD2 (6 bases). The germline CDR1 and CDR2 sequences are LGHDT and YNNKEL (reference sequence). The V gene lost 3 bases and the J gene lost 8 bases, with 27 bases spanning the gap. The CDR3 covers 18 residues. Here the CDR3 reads CASSQAEILDRDWGTQYF. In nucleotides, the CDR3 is TGTGCCAGCAGCCAGGCCGAAATCCTGGACCGGGACTGGGGTACGCAGTATTTT.

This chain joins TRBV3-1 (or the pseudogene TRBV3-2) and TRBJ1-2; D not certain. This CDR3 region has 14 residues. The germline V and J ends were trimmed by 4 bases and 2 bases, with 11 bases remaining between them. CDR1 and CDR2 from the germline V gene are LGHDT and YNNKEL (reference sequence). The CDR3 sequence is CASSRRVTNYGYTF. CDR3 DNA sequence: TGTGCCAGCAGCCGGCGGGTCACCAACTATGGCTACACCTTC.

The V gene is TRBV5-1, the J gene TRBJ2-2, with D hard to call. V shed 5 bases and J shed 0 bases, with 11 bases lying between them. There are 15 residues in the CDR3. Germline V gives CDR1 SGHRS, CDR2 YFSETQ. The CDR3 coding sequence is TGCGCCAGCAGACCCGGTAGAGCGAACACCGGGGAGCTGTTTTTT. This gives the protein CASRPGRANTGELFF.